This TCR beta chain was documented in a study of blood T cell repertoires in COVID-19. The wider study: Whether acute or convalescent, the COVID-19 samples came from the United States, Italy and Spain. PBMCs, B-cell-depleted T cells, or T cells were the source of the cDNA or gDNA that made up the material.

Original processing methods: Researchers report that nucleated cell counts were estimated from reference gene primer amplification. TCRdb's copy holds only in-frame clones and misses some; the assay was immunoSEQ multiplex PCR. The V and J calls and clone size are taken from that table; D and trimming were inferred from the DNA. In the table there are approximately 190,000 clones, 80% to 85% of which are singletons. Cohort 3 donors counted as recovered after two negative PCRs, clearance, or resolved symptoms. Germline CDR1 is SGHAT and CDR2 is FQNNGV. The length of the CDR3 is 20 residues. The junction had 12 bases not matched to a gene; V was cut back by 0 bases and J by 0 bases.

V usage is TRBV11-2 and J usage is TRBJ2-4; the match to TRBD2 covers 9 bases. The sequence came from a man aged 35-49 years who had recovered from COVID-19. Sequenced material: PBMCs or T cells enriched from blood (not recorded which). The CDR3 nucleotides are TGTGCCAGCAGCTTAGAAGTTCGGCGGGGGGGGAGGCTAGCCAAAAACATTCAGTACTTC. Protein: CASSLEVRRGGRLAKNIQYF. Based on the CDR3 plus reference TRBV11-2 and TRBJ2-4, the full variable domain is EAGVAQSPRYKIIEKRQSVAFWCNPISGHATLYWYQQILGQGPKLLIQFQNNGVVDDSQLPKDRFSAERLKGVDSTLKIQPAKLEDSAVYLCASSLEVRRGGRLAKNIQYFGAGTRLSVL.